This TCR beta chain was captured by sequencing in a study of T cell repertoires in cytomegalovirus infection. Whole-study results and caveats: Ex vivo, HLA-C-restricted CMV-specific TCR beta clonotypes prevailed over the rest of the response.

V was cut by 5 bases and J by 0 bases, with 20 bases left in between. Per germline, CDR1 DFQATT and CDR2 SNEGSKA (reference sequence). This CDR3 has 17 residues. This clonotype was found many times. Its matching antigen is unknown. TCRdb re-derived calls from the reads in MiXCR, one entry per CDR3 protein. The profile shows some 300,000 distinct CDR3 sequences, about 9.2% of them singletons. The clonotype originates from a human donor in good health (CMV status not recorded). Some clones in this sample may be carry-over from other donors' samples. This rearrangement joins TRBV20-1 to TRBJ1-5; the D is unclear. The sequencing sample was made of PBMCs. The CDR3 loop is CSAPGQPGSYSNQPQHF. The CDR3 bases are TGCAGTGCTCCGGGTCAACCCGGATCTTATAGCAATCAGCCCCAGCATTTT.